This T cell receptor beta chain was identified in a study of cytomegalovirus exposure and HLA in healthy donors. Study-level points and caveats: A few chains tied to CMV proved CMV antigen-specific in vitro. Productive rates of about 90% or about 30% were seen for most TCR beta V segments in an earlier analysis. The likely explanation for a cluster of highly shared sequence variants was sequencing artifact.

Unrecorded immune exposures were likely, despite nominal health at sampling. Both 60 Vbeta primers and 13 Jbeta primers went into the PCR. Sequencing was performed with immunoSEQ multiplex PCR; in TCRdb, only in-frame clones are kept and a portion is missing. The sample includes about 270,000 clones, more than 55% of them seen just once. Concerning this clone itself: What it binds is not known.

The length of the CDR3 is 19 residues. V lost 4 bases and J lost 0; bases outside the gene matches: 8. Germline V gene sequence: CDR1 LGHNA, CDR2 YNFKEQ. The clonotype was recovered from a female donor in good health and CMV-seronegative. The specimen was PBMCs. This chain connects TRBV4-2 to TRBJ2-1, with 14 nucleotides matching TRBD2. The CDR3 coding sequence is TGTGCCAGCAGCCCTCGACTAGCGGGAGGGCCCAGCTCCTACAATGAGCAGTTCTTC. This codes for CASSPRLAGGPSSYNEQFF.